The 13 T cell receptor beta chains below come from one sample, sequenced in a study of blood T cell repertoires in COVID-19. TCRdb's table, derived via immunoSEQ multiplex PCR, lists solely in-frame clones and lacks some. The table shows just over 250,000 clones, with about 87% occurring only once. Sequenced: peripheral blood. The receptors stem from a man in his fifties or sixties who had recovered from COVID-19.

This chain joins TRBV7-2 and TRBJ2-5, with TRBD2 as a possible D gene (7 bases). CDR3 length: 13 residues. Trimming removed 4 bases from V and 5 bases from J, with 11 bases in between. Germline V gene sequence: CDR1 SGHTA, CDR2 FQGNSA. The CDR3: CASSSGGRETQYF. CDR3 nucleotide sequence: TGTGCCAGCAGCTCCGGGGGGCGGGAGACCCAGTACTTC.

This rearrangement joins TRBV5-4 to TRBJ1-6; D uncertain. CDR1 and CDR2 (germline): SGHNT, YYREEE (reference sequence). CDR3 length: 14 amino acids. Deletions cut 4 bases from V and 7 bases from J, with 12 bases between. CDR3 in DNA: TGTGCCAGCAGCCCTAGACCGATCAATTCACCCCTCCACTTT. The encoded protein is CASSPRPINSPLHF.

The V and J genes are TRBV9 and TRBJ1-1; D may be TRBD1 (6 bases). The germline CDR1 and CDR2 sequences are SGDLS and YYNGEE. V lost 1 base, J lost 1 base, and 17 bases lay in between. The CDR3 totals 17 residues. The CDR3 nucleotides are TGTGCCAGCAGCGTAATGTCAACAGGGTGGACGAACACTGAAGCTTTCTTT. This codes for CASSVMSTGWTNTEAFF.

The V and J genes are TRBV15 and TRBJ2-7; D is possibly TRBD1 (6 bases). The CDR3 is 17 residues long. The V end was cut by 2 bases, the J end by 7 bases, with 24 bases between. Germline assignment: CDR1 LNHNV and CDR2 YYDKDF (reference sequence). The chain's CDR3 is CATSRLPFGQLYVEQYF. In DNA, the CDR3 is TGTGCCACCAGCAGACTCCCGTTCGGACAGCTCTACGTAGAGCAGTACTTC.

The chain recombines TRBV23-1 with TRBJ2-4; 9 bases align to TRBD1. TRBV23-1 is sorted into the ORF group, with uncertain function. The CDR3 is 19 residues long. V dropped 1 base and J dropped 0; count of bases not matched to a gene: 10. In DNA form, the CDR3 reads TGCGCCAGCAGTCAATACCGGGACAGGGTTAAATTAGCCAAAAACATTCAGTACTTC. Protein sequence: CASSQYRDRVKLAKNIQYF.

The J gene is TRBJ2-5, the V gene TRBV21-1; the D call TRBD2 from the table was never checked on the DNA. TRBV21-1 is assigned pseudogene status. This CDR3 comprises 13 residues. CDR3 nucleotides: TGTGCCAGCAATTACAGGGAGGGGGAGACCCAGTACTTC. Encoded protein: CASNYREGETQYF.

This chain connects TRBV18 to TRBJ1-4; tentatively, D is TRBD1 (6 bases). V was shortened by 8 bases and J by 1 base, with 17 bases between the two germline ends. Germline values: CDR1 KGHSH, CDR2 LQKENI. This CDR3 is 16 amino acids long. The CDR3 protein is CASAINPGVTNEKLFF. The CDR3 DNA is TGTGCCAGCGCAATCAACCCAGGGGTAACTAATGAAAAACTGTTTTTT.

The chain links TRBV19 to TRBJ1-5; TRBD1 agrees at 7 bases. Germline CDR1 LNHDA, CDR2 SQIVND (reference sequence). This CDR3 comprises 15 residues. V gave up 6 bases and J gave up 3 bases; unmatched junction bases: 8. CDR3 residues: CASREPGQHNQPQHF. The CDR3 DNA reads TGTGCCAGTAGGGAGCCGGGACAGCACAATCAGCCCCAGCATTTT.

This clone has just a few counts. The CDR3 reads CASRKTEGNQPQHF. DNA for the CDR3: TGTGCCAGTAGGAAGACAGAAGGCAATCAGCCCCAGCATTTT. This sequence joins TRBV19 and TRBJ1-5; D is perhaps TRBD1 (5 bases). The CDR3 totals 14 residues. Germline V CDR1 and CDR2: LNHDA, SQIVND (reference sequence). V was shortened by 6 bases and J by 2 bases, with 11 bases between the two germline ends.

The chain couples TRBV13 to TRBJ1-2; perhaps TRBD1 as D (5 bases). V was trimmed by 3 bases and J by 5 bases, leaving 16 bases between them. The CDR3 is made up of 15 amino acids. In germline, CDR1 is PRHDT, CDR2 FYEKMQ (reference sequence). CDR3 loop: CASSLGRGVGYGYTF. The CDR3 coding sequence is TGTGCCAGCAGCTTGGGGCGGGGAGTAGGGTATGGCTACACCTTC.

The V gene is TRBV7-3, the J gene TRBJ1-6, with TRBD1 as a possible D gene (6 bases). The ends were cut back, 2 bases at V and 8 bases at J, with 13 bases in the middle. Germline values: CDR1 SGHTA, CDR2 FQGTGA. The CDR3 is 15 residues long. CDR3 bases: TGTGCCAGCAGCTTAGGGCAGGGGCCGGATTCACCCCTCCACTTT. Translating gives CASSLGQGPDSPLHF.

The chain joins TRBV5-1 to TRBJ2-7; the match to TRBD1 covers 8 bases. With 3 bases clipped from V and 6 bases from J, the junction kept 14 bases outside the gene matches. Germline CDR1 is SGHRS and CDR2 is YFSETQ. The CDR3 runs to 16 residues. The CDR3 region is CASSSQTGTGGLEQYF. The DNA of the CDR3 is TGCGCCAGCAGCTCACAAACGGGGACAGGCGGCCTCGAGCAGTACTTC.

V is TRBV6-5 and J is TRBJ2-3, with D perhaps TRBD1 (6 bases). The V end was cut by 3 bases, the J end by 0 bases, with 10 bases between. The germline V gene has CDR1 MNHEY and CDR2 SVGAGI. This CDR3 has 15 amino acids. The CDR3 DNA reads TGTGCCAGCAGTTATACGACAGGCAGCACAGATACGCAGTATTTT. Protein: CASSYTTGSTDTQYF.